This is a list of T cell receptor beta chains from one sample in a study of shared clonotypes between healthy human individuals. Profiling relied on immunoSEQ multiplex PCR, and the TCRdb table lists in-frame clones only, not all of them. The table shows 2,500,000 or so clones, with around nine tenths occurring only once. Sequencing was done on a sample of naive CD4+ T cells sorted from blood. The receptors stem from a man aged 18 to 30 in good health. The CDR3 runs from the conserved cysteine through the conserved F or W. D genes are given only for firm matches. Only some rows state a clone size, as once, few, many or a class for expanded clones.

j_gene: TRBJ1-2; v_gene: TRBV5-5; abundance: -; d_gene: TRBD1; CDR3aa: CASSFPTGGGGGYTF; CDR3nt: TGTGCCAGCAGCTTCCCGACAGGGGGGGGTGGTGGCTACACCTTC
j_gene: TRBJ1-4; v_gene: TRBV28; abundance: once; d_gene: -; CDR3aa: CASSLFLTPGEKLFF; CDR3nt: TGTGCCAGCAGTTTATTCTTGACACCGGGAGAAAAACTGTTTTTT
j_gene: TRBJ2-3; v_gene: TRBV6-5; abundance: -; d_gene: -; CDR3aa: CATKEGLHSDTQYF; CDR3nt: TGTGCCACCAAGGAGGGCCTTCACTCAGATACGCAGTATTTT
j_gene: TRBJ1-4; v_gene: TRBV19; abundance: -; d_gene: TRBD1; CDR3aa: CASSITRTGPEKLFF; CDR3nt: TGTGCCAGTAGTATAACTCGGACAGGGCCGGAAAAACTGTTTTTT
j_gene: TRBJ2-3; v_gene: TRBV18; abundance: -; d_gene: TRBD2; CDR3aa: CASSPVAGGPTDTQYF; CDR3nt: TGTGCCAGCTCACCCGTAGCGGGAGGGCCGACAGATACGCAGTATTTT
j_gene: TRBJ1-6; v_gene: TRBV7-9; abundance: -; d_gene: TRBD1; CDR3aa: CASSSRTGEGSYNSPLHF; CDR3nt: TGTGCCAGCAGCTCGAGGACAGGAGAGGGGTCCTATAATTCACCCCTCCACTTT
j_gene: TRBJ2-5; v_gene: TRBV4-1; abundance: -; d_gene: -; CDR3aa: CASSQDLTVQETQYF; CDR3nt: TGCGCCAGCAGCCAAGATCTAACGGTCCAAGAGACCCAGTACTTC
j_gene: TRBJ1-2; v_gene: TRBV28; abundance: once; d_gene: -; CDR3aa: CASSLSGGDYGYTF; CDR3nt: TGTGCCAGCAGTTTATCTGGGGGCGACTATGGCTACACCTTC
j_gene: TRBJ2-7; v_gene: TRBV18; abundance: -; d_gene: -; CDR3aa: CASSPSVSNTYEQYF; CDR3nt: TGTGCCAGCTCACCAAGTGTATCGAACACCTACGAGCAGTACTTC
j_gene: TRBJ2-5; v_gene: TRBV2; abundance: -; d_gene: -; CDR3aa: CASSELTGPLQETQYF; CDR3nt: TGTGCCAGCAGTGAGTTAACAGGGCCCCTACAAGAGACCCAGTACTTC
j_gene: TRBJ1-3; v_gene: TRBV28; abundance: -; d_gene: -; CDR3aa: CASTTGPGNTIYF; CDR3nt: TGTGCCAGCACCACCGGCCCCGGAAACACCATATATTTT
j_gene: TRBJ2-1; v_gene: TRBV11-3; abundance: -; d_gene: -; CDR3aa: CASSLDRDYYNEQFF; CDR3nt: TGTGCCAGCAGCTTAGATCGCGACTACTACAATGAGCAGTTCTTC
j_gene: TRBJ2-3; v_gene: TRBV29-1; abundance: once; d_gene: -; CDR3aa: CSVGQSTDTQYF; CDR3nt: TGCAGCGTCGGACAGAGCACAGATACGCAGTATTTT
j_gene: TRBJ2-5; v_gene: TRBV5-1; abundance: -; d_gene: -; CDR3aa: CASGPDGPETQYF; CDR3nt: TGCGCCAGCGGCCCGGACGGTCCAGAGACCCAGTACTTC
j_gene: TRBJ1-1; v_gene: TRBV30; abundance: -; d_gene: TRBD1; CDR3aa: CAWSQTGVTEAFF; CDR3nt: TGTGCCTGGAGCCAAACAGGGGTCACTGAAGCTTTCTTT
j_gene: TRBJ2-1; v_gene: TRBV5-1; abundance: -; d_gene: -; CDR3aa: CASSLVLGNEQFF; CDR3nt: TGCGCCAGCAGCTTGGTTTTAGGCAATGAGCAGTTCTTC
j_gene: TRBJ2-1; v_gene: TRBV15; abundance: -; d_gene: -; CDR3aa: CATSGMAGFANEQFF; CDR3nt: TGTGCCACCAGCGGAATGGCGGGGTTCGCCAATGAGCAGTTCTTC
j_gene: TRBJ2-4; v_gene: TRBV2; abundance: -; d_gene: -; CDR3aa: CASSAGLLAKNIQYF; CDR3nt: TGTGCCAGCAGTGCAGGGCTGTTAGCCAAAAACATTCAGTACTTC
j_gene: TRBJ1-2; v_gene: TRBV19; abundance: -; d_gene: TRBD1; CDR3aa: CASSSTGTGAHGYTF; CDR3nt: TGTGCCAGTAGTTCCACCGGGACAGGGGCCCATGGCTACACCTTC
j_gene: TRBJ2-5; v_gene: TRBV5-1; abundance: -; d_gene: TRBD1; CDR3aa: CASSLGGQNQETQYF; CDR3nt: TGCGCCAGCAGCTTAGGGGGACAGAACCAAGAGACCCAGTACTTC
j_gene: TRBJ2-1; v_gene: TRBV30; abundance: -; d_gene: TRBD2; CDR3aa: CAWMGDMGLAGASYNEQFF; CDR3nt: TGTGCCTGGATGGGGGACATGGGACTAGCGGGAGCCTCCTACAATGAGCAGTTCTTC
j_gene: TRBJ2-3; v_gene: TRBV27; abundance: -; d_gene: -; CDR3aa: CASRPYSTDTQYF; CDR3nt: TGTGCCAGCAGACCTTATAGCACAGATACGCAGTATTTT
j_gene: TRBJ1-2; v_gene: TRBV5-6; abundance: -; d_gene: -; CDR3aa: CASSLLGGYTF; CDR3nt: TGTGCCAGCAGCTTGCTTGGCGGCTACACCTTC
j_gene: TRBJ1-1; v_gene: TRBV12-5; abundance: -; d_gene: TRBD1; CDR3aa: CASALNPGRGLNTEAFF; CDR3nt: TGTGCTAGTGCCCTTAACCCTGGGAGGGGGCTGAACACTGAAGCTTTCTTT
j_gene: TRBJ2-7; v_gene: TRBV5-4; abundance: -; d_gene: TRBD1; CDR3aa: CASSRTGGPMGEQYF; CDR3nt: TGTGCCAGCAGCCGAACAGGGGGCCCGATGGGCGAGCAGTACTTC
j_gene: TRBJ2-3; v_gene: TRBV13; abundance: -; d_gene: TRBD1; CDR3aa: CASSRELGQGSTDTQYF; CDR3nt: TGTGCCAGCAGCCGCGAACTTGGACAGGGGAGCACAGATACGCAGTATTTT
j_gene: TRBJ1-1; v_gene: TRBV11-2; abundance: -; d_gene: TRBD1; CDR3aa: CASSSGQAGWWNTEAFF; CDR3nt: TGTGCCAGCAGCTCAGGACAGGCTGGATGGTGGAACACTGAAGCTTTCTTT
j_gene: TRBJ1-5; v_gene: TRBV30; abundance: few; d_gene: -; CDR3aa: CAWSWDRGQPQHF; CDR3nt: TGTGCCTGGAGCTGGGATCGGGGTCAGCCCCAGCATTTT
j_gene: TRBJ1-2; v_gene: TRBV6-1; abundance: -; d_gene: TRBD1; CDR3aa: CASSGKQGVGYTF; CDR3nt: TGTGCCAGCAGTGGAAAACAGGGGGTGGGCTACACCTTC
j_gene: TRBJ1-1; v_gene: TRBV14; abundance: -; d_gene: -; CDR3aa: CASSQEGRAPRAFF; CDR3nt: TGTGCCAGCAGCCAAGAAGGCCGCGCCCCGAGAGCTTTCTTT
j_gene: TRBJ2-4; v_gene: TRBV27; abundance: once; d_gene: -; CDR3aa: CASTFDRLCLTQNIQYF; CDR3nt: TGTGCCAGCACCTTCGACAGGCTATGCCTTACCCAAAACATTCAGTACTTC
j_gene: TRBJ1-2; v_gene: TRBV27; abundance: -; d_gene: -; CDR3aa: CASSLYEQAVQGYTF; CDR3nt: TGTGCCAGCAGTTTATACGAACAGGCAGTCCAGGGCTACACCTTC
j_gene: TRBJ2-5; v_gene: TRBV19; abundance: -; d_gene: -; CDR3aa: CASSIGRGPETQYF; CDR3nt: TGTGCCAGTAGTATAGGACGGGGTCCAGAGACCCAGTACTTC
j_gene: TRBJ2-2; v_gene: TRBV11-3; abundance: -; d_gene: -; CDR3aa: CASSWAENTGELFF; CDR3nt: TGTGCCAGCAGCTGGGCGGAGAACACCGGGGAGCTGTTTTTT
j_gene: TRBJ2-5; v_gene: TRBV7-2; abundance: -; d_gene: -; CDR3aa: CASSLEGWWGQETQYF; CDR3nt: TGTGCCAGCAGCTTAGAAGGGTGGTGGGGTCAAGAGACCCAGTACTTC
j_gene: TRBJ2-7; v_gene: TRBV9; abundance: -; d_gene: -; CDR3aa: CASSRTGPGSYEQYF; CDR3nt: TGTGCCAGCAGCCGAACAGGGCCGGGCTCCTACGAGCAGTACTTC
j_gene: TRBJ1-6; v_gene: TRBV29-1; abundance: -; d_gene: -; CDR3aa: CSVKTGGLANSPLHF; CDR3nt: TGCAGCGTTAAGACAGGAGGGCTCGCAAATTCACCCCTCCACTTT
j_gene: TRBJ2-1; v_gene: TRBV4-1; abundance: -; d_gene: TRBD2; CDR3aa: CASSYLGLAGYNEQFF; CDR3nt: TGCGCCAGCAGCTACCTGGGACTAGCGGGCTACAATGAGCAGTTCTTC
j_gene: TRBJ2-5; v_gene: TRBV5-1; abundance: -; d_gene: -; CDR3aa: CASRKDSQVQETQYF; CDR3nt: TGCGCCAGCCGTAAGGACTCCCAAGTTCAAGAGACCCAGTACTTC
j_gene: TRBJ2-7; v_gene: TRBV5-1; abundance: once; d_gene: TRBD2; CDR3aa: CASSLYGGGAYEQYF; CDR3nt: TGCGCCAGCAGCTTGTATGGCGGGGGGGCCTACGAGCAGTACTTC
j_gene: TRBJ1-5; v_gene: TRBV28; abundance: -; d_gene: TRBD1; CDR3aa: CASSGTGGNQPQHF; CDR3nt: TGTGCCAGCAGTGGAACAGGGGGCAATCAGCCCCAGCATTTT
j_gene: TRBJ1-4; v_gene: TRBV12-2; abundance: -; d_gene: -; CDR3aa: CASRLSCCGTGVEKLFF; CDR3nt: TGTGCAAGTCGCCTGAGTTGCTGTGGGACAGGGGTTGAAAAACTGTTTTTT
j_gene: TRBJ2-5; v_gene: TRBV4-3; abundance: -; d_gene: -; CDR3aa: CASSQDLGLAGVLQTQYF; CDR3nt: TGCGCCAGCAGCCAAGATCTCGGTTTGGCAGGGGTCCTGCAGACCCAGTACTTC
j_gene: TRBJ2-5; v_gene: TRBV5-1; abundance: -; d_gene: -; CDR3aa: CASINIRGSGETQYF; CDR3nt: TGCGCCAGCATCAATATCAGGGGTTCTGGGGAGACCCAGTACTTC
j_gene: TRBJ1-1; v_gene: TRBV6-5; abundance: once; d_gene: -; CDR3aa: CASRAPTGNTEAFF; CDR3nt: TGTGCCAGCAGAGCTCCGACAGGGAACACTGAAGCTTTCTTT
j_gene: TRBJ2-7; v_gene: TRBV7-9; abundance: once; d_gene: TRBD2; CDR3aa: CASSLRTSGSLGEQYF; CDR3nt: TGTGCCAGCAGCTTAAGGACTAGCGGGAGTTTAGGAGAGCAGTACTTC
j_gene: TRBJ2-7; v_gene: TRBV28; abundance: -; d_gene: TRBD2; CDR3aa: CASSTRLAEYEQYF; CDR3nt: TGTGCCAGCAGTACCCGACTAGCGGAGTACGAGCAGTACTTC
j_gene: TRBJ2-5; v_gene: TRBV10-2; abundance: once; d_gene: TRBD2; CDR3aa: CASSDLSSGRVETQYF; CDR3nt: TGCGCCAGCAGTGACCTCTCTAGCGGGAGGGTAGAGACCCAGTACTTC
j_gene: TRBJ1-5; v_gene: TRBV2; abundance: -; d_gene: -; CDR3aa: CASTRNSNQPQHF; CDR3nt: TGTGCCAGCACCAGGAATAGCAATCAGCCCCAGCATTTT
j_gene: TRBJ2-3; v_gene: TRBV30; abundance: -; d_gene: TRBD2; CDR3aa: CAWSGGGTQYF; CDR3nt: TGTGCCTGGTCCGGGGGGGGGACGCAGTATTTT
j_gene: TRBJ2-7; v_gene: TRBV15; abundance: -; d_gene: TRBD1; CDR3aa: CATSRGPQGSSYEQYF; CDR3nt: TGTGCCACCAGCAGGGGCCCACAGGGGAGCTCCTACGAGCAGTACTTC
j_gene: TRBJ2-2; v_gene: TRBV30; abundance: -; d_gene: -; CDR3aa: CAWSPHTGELFF; CDR3nt: TGTGCCTGGAGTCCTCACACCGGGGAGCTGTTTTTT
j_gene: TRBJ2-5; v_gene: TRBV19; abundance: -; d_gene: TRBD2; CDR3aa: CASSTGLAGGTETQYF; CDR3nt: TGTGCCAGTAGTACGGGACTAGCGGGGGGTACGGAGACCCAGTACTTC
j_gene: TRBJ2-5; v_gene: TRBV18; abundance: -; d_gene: -; CDR3aa: CASSPLHLLETQYF; CDR3nt: TGTGCCAGCTCACCACTACACCTTCTGGAGACCCAGTACTTC
j_gene: TRBJ2-3; v_gene: TRBV19; abundance: -; d_gene: -; CDR3aa: CASSIEGMAGPNTQYF; CDR3nt: TGTGCCAGTAGTATCGAGGGTATGGCGGGACCCAATACGCAGTATTTT
j_gene: TRBJ2-3; v_gene: TRBV2; abundance: -; d_gene: -; CDR3aa: CASTNTDTQYF; CDR3nt: TGTGCCAGCACCAATACAGATACGCAGTATTTT
j_gene: TRBJ1-1; v_gene: TRBV5-1; abundance: -; d_gene: -; CDR3aa: CASSQGPNTEAFF; CDR3nt: TGCGCCAGCAGCCAGGGGCCCAACACTGAAGCTTTCTTT
j_gene: TRBJ2-3; v_gene: TRBV10-2; abundance: -; d_gene: -; CDR3aa: CAIYREGTDTQYF; CDR3nt: TGCGCCATCTACAGGGAGGGCACAGATACGCAGTATTTT
j_gene: TRBJ2-2; v_gene: TRBV18; abundance: -; d_gene: -; CDR3aa: CASSQGVSTGELFF; CDR3nt: TGTGCCAGCTCACAGGGGGTGAGCACCGGGGAGCTGTTTTTT
j_gene: TRBJ2-2; v_gene: TRBV4-2; abundance: -; d_gene: -; CDR3aa: CASSQSGTWDTGELFF; CDR3nt: TGTGCCAGCAGCCAATCCGGGACTTGGGACACCGGGGAGCTGTTTTTT